This T cell receptor beta chain emerged from a study of blood T cell repertoires in COVID-19 (dated by TCRdb to 2020 to 2021). Regarding the complete study: Samples from collaborators originated in the United States, Italy and Spain and spanned both the acute and convalescent phases of COVID-19. The prospective study material was composed of cDNA or gDNA derived from T cells, B-cell-depleted T cells, or PBMCs. Deeply sampled blood TCRbeta repertoires from subjects exposed to, actively infected with, or recovered from COVID-19 were included in the dataset. The repertoires were released in a freely available public database intended as a resource for research on the immune response to SARS-CoV-2. Samples came from the ongoing ImmuneRACE study (first 160 participants) plus 1,254 subjects from 6 global collaborators. The sample metadata nearly always contained a de-identified subject ID, COVID-19 status, age in years and sex. Where available, HLA class I and class II types were obtained from metadata supplied by the sample provider rather than from assay-based typing. Summary of the overall study and its limitations: The amount of clinical and demographic metadata varied by source and participant and was provided uncurated.

The CDR3, from cysteine to phenylalanine, totals 22 residues. Just CDR3 DNA is preserved here, 66 bases in frame from base 1. About this clone: Its antigen is currently not known. No qualities accompany the bases; no much larger clone lies one base away.

The collaborating institutions used their own protocols to collect whole blood in K2EDTA tubes. Collaborator samples were shipped for TCRbeta analysis as frozen whole blood, isolated PBMCs, or DNA extracted from either sample type. TCRbeta CDR3 regions were amplified from genomic DNA using the immunoSEQ Assay, a bias-controlled multiplex PCR. Per the original workflow: Nucleated cell counts per sample were estimated from amplification of reference gene primers within the assay. Sequence reads were collapsed and filtered to measure the absolute abundance of every unique TCRbeta CDR3 rearrangement. For each sample, productive Simpson clonality was calculated as the square root of Simpson's diversity index over productive rearrangements. The table was pulled from immuneACCESS by TCRdb, which kept in-frame rearrangements only. Such tables lose some clones; where checked, under half of the loss comes from unresolved V genes, and the rest has no known cause. V and J calls and clone size follow that table, whereas D and trimming were derived from the DNA. Recorded for this sample are some 200,000 clones; less than 85% of them occurred a single time. The top ten hold around 5.1% of the sample.

This TCR was sampled from a woman aged 70-85 years with acute or convalescent COVID-19. The rearrangement joined TRBV12-1 to TRBJ2-5; the DNA was not compared with TRBD2, the D call given in the table. TRBV12-1 counts as a pseudogene. Input material: peripheral blood. The DNA is as follows: TGTGCCAGCAGCTTTAGACGGCCGCTTACTCGAGCCTTATTCCTCAGCGGAGAGACCCAGTACTTC. Its coded protein is CASSFRRPLTRALFLSGETQYF.